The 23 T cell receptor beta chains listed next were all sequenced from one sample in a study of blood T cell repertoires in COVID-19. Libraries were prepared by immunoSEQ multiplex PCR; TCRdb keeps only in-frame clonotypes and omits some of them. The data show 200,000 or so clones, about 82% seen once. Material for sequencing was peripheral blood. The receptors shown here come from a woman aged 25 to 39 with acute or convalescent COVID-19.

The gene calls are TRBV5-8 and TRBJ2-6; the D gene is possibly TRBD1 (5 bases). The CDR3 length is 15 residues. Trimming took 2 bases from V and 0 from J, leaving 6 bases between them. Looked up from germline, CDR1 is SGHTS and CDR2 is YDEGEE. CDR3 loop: CASSFRVSGANVLTF. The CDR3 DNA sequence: TGTGCCAGCAGCTTCAGGGTCTCTGGGGCCAACGTCCTGACTTTC.

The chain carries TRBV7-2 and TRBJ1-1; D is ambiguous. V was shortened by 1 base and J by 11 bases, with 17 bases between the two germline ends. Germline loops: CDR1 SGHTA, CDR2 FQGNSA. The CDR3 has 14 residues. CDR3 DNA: TGTGCCAGCAGCTTAGAAATAGTAAGAGGTTGGGCTTTCTTT. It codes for CASSLEIVRGWAFF.

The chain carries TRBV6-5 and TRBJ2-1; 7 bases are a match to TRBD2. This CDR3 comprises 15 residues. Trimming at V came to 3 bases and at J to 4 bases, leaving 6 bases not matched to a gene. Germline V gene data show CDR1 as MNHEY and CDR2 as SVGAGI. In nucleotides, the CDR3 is TGTGCCAGCAGTTATGTGGGAGCGGGGTACAATGAGCAGTTCTTC. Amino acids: CASSYVGAGYNEQFF.

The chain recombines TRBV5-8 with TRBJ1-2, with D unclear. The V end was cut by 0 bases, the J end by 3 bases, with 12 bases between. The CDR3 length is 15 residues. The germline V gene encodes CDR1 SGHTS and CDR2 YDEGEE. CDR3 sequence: CASSLGSGPYYGYTF. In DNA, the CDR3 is TGTGCCAGCAGCTTGGGCTCTGGGCCTTACTATGGCTACACCTTC.

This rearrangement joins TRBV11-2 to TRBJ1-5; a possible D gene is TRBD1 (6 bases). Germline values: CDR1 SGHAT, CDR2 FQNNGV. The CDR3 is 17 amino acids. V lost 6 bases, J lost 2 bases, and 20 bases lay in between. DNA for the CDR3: TGTGCCAGCAGATTACTCTGTGGACAGCCTTGCAATCAGCCCCAGCATTTT. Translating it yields CASRLLCGQPCNQPQHF. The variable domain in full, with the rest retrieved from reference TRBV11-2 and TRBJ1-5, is EAGVAQSPRYKIIEKRQSVAFWCNPISGHATLYWYQQILGQGPKLLIQFQNNGVVDDSQLPKDRFSAERLKGVDSTLKIQPAKLEDSAVYLCASRLLCGQPCNQPQHFGDGTRLSIL.

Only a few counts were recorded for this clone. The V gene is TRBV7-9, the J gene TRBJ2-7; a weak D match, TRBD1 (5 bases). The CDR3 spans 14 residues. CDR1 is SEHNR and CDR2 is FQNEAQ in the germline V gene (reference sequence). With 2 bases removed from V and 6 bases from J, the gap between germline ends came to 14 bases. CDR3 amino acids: CASSLSLDSSEQYF. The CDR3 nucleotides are TGTGCCAGCAGCTTATCTTTAGACAGTTCCGAGCAGTACTTC.

In nucleotides, the CDR3 is TGTGCCAGCAGAAGGGACAGGGCCGGTAATTCACCCCTCCACTTT. It encodes CASRRDRAGNSPLHF. The rearrangement joins TRBV2 to TRBJ1-6, with 9 bases matching TRBD1. The germline V gene encodes CDR1 SNHLY and CDR2 FYNNEI. The CDR3 is 15 residues long. Germline trimming cut 6 bases from V and 6 bases from J; bases unmatched to any gene: 6.

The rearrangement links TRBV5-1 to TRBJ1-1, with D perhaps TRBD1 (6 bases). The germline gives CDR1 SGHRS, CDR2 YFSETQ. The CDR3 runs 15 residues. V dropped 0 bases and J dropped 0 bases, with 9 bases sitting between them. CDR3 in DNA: TGCGCCAGCAGCTTGGTAGGGGGGGTGAACACTGAAGCTTTCTTT. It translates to CASSLVGGVNTEAFF. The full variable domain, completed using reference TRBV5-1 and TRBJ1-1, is KAGVTQTPRYLIKTRGQQVTLSCSPISGHRSVSWYQQTPGQGLQFLFEYFSETQRNKGNFPGRFSGRQFSNSRSEMNVSTLELGDSALYLCASSLVGGVNTEAFFGQGTRLTVV.

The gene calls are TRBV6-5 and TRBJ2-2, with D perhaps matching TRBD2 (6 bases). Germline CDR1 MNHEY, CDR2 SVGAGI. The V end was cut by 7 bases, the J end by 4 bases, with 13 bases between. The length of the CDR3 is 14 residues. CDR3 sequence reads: CASKSREPTGELFF. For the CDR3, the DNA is TGTGCCAGCAAATCCCGGGAGCCCACCGGGGAGCTGTTTTTT.

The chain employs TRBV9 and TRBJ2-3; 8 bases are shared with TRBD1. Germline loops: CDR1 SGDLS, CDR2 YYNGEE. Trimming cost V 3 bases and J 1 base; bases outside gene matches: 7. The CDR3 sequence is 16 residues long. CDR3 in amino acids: CASSDSGGVGTDTQYF. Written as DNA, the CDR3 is TGTGCCAGCAGCGACTCAGGGGGCGTAGGCACAGATACGCAGTATTTT. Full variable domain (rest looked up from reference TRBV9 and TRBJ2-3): DSGVTQTPKHLITATGQRVTLRCSPRSGDLSVYWYQQSLDQGLQFLIQYYNGEERAKGNILERFSAQQFPDLHSELNLSSLELGDSALYFCASSDSGGVGTDTQYFGPGTRLTVL.

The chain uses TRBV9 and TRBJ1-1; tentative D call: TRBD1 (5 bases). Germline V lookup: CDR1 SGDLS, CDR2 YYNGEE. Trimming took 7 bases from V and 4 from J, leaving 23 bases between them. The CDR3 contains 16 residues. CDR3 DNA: TGTGCCAGCTCAAGACAGAAGGTCATTGGTGGCACTGAAGCTTTCTTT. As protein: CASSRQKVIGGTEAFF.

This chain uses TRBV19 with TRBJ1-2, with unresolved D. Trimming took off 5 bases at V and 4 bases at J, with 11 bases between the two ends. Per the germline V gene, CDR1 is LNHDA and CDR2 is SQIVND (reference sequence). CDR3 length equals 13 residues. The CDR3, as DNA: TGTGCCAGTAGTGTATCGGGTTTCTATGGCTACACCTTC. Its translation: CASSVSGFYGYTF.

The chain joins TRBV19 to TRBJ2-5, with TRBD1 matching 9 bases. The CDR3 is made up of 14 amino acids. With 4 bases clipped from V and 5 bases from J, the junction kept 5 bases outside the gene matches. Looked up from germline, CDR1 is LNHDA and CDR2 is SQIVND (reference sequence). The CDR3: CASSRTGAGETQYF. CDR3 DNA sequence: TGTGCCAGTAGTAGGACAGGGGCGGGGGAGACCCAGTACTTC.

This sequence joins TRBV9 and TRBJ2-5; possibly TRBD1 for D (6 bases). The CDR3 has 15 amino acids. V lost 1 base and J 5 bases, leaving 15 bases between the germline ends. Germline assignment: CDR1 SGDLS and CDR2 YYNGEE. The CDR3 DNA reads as TGTGCCAGCAGCGTATCGAACAGGGTCGCGGAGACCCAGTACTTC. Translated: CASSVSNRVAETQYF.

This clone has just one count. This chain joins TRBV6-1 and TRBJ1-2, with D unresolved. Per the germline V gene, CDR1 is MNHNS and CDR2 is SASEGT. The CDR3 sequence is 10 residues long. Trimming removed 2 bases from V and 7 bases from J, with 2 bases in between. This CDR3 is CASSELGYTF. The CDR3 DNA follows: TGTGCCAGCAGTGAACTTGGCTACACCTTC.

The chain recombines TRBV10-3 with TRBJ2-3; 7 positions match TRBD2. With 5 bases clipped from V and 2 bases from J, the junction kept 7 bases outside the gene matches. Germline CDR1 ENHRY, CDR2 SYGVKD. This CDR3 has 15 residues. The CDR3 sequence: CAISPWRGNTDTQYF. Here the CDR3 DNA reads TGTGCCATCAGTCCATGGCGGGGGAACACAGATACGCAGTATTTT.

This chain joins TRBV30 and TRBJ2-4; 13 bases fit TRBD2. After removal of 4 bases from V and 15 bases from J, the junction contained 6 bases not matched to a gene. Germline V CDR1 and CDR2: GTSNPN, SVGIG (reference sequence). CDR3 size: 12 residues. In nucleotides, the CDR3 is TGTGCCTGGACAGGACTAGCGGGAGTGCGGTACTTC. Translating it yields CAWTGLAGVRYF. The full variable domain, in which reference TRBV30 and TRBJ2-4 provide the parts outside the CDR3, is SQTIHQWPATLVQPVGSPLSLECTVEGTSNPNLYWYRQAAGRGLQLLFYSVGIGQISSEVPQNLSASRPQDRQFILSSKKLLLSDSGFYLCAWTGLAGVRYFGAGTRLSVL.

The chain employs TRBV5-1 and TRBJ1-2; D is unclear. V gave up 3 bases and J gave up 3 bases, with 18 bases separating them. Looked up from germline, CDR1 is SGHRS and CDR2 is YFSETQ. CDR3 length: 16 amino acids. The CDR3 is CASSSGLLVPDYGYTF. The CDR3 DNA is TGCGCCAGCAGCTCGGGTCTGTTGGTCCCAGACTATGGCTACACCTTC.

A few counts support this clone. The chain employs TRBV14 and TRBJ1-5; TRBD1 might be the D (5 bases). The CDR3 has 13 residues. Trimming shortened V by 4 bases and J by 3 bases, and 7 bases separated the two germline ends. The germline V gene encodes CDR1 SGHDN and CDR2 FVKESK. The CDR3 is CASSLGANQPQHF. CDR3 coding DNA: TGTGCCAGCAGCCTTGGGGCCAATCAGCCCCAGCATTTT. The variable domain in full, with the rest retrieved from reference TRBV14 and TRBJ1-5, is EAGVTQFPSHSVIEKGQTVTLRCDPISGHDNLYWYRRVMGKEIKFLLHFVKESKQDESGMPNNRFLAERTGGTYSTLKVQPAELEDSGVYFCASSLGANQPQHFGDGTRLSIL.

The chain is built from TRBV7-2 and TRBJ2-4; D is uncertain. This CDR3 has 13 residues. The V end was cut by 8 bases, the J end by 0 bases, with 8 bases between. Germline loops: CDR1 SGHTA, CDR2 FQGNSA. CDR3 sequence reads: CASSILAKNIQYF. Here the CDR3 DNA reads TGTGCCAGCTCAATACTAGCCAAAAACATTCAGTACTTC.

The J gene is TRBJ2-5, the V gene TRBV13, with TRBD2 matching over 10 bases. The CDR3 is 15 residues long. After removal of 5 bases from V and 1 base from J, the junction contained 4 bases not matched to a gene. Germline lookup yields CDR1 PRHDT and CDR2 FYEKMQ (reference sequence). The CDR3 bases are TGTGCCAGCAGCATAAGGACTAGCGGCCAAGAGACCCAGTACTTC. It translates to CASSIRTSGQETQYF.

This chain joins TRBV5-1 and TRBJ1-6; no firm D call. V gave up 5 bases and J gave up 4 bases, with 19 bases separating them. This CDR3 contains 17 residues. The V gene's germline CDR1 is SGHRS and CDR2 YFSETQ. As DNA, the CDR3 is TGCGCCAGCAGAGAGGGAAGCGGGTCCCGTTATAATTCACCCCTCCACTTT. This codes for CASREGSGSRYNSPLHF.

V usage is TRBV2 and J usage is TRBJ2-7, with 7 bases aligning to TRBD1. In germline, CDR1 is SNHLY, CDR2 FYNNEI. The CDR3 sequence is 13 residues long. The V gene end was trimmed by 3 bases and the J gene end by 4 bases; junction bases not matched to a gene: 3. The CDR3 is CASSDYRGYEQYF. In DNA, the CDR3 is TGTGCCAGCAGTGATTACAGGGGATACGAGCAGTACTTC.